Listed here are 13 T cell receptor beta chains from one sample, sequenced in a study of T cell responses to AZD1222 COVID-19 vaccine. Profiled with immunoSEQ multiplex PCR; TCRdb holds only in-frame clones, not every one. Of about 40,000 clones in the sample, over 75% were seen once. Sequences were derived from peripheral blood, sampled 28 days after the second dose of the MenACWY control vaccine. The receptors come from an adult who received the MenACWY meningococcal vaccine as a control.

This chain joins TRBV5-4 and TRBJ2-1, with 15 bases that match TRBD2. The germline gives CDR1 SGHNT, CDR2 YYREEE (reference sequence). Germline trimming cut 1 base from V and 8 bases from J; bases unmatched to any gene: 16. CDR3 length equals 20 residues. CDR3 protein: CASSLRPSGLAGGLGDEQFF. The CDR3 nucleotides read TGTGCCAGCAGCTTGCGACCTTCGGGACTAGCGGGAGGCCTTGGGGATGAGCAGTTCTTC.

The V gene is TRBV6-2 or TRBV6-3, the J gene TRBJ2-3; D is possibly TRBD1 (5 bases). Per the germline V gene, CDR1 is MNHEY and CDR2 is SVGEGT. The CDR3 sequence is 16 residues long. Trimming took off 2 bases at V and 2 bases at J, with 14 bases between the two ends. The CDR3 region has the DNA TGTGCCAGCAGTTACCCCAGGGTGGCGTTCACAGATACGCAGTATTTT. The encoded protein is CASSYPRVAFTDTQYF.

The rearrangement joins TRBV5-4 to TRBJ2-7; TRBD2 aligns across 11 bases. J gave up 5 bases and V 2 bases, and 6 bases lay outside the gene matches. The CDR3 covers 15 residues. Germline values: CDR1 SGHNT, CDR2 YYREEE (reference sequence). This CDR3 is CASSLTSGSVHEQYF. CDR3 DNA: TGTGCCAGCAGCTTAACTAGCGGGAGTGTACACGAGCAGTACTTC.

The genes are TRBV9 and TRBJ1-1; no firm D call. Germline CDR1 reads SGDLS; CDR2 reads YYNGEE. This CDR3 has 13 amino acids. V was cut by 2 bases and J by 3 bases, with 8 bases left in between. The CDR3 spells CASSVIDDTEAFF. Written as DNA, the CDR3 is TGTGCCAGCAGCGTTATAGATGACACTGAAGCTTTCTTT.

The rearrangement links TRBV7-2 to TRBJ2-2; D is possibly TRBD1 or TRBD2 (5 bases each). This CDR3 has 14 residues. Germline CDR1 reads SGHTA; CDR2 reads FQGNSA. V was trimmed by 9 bases and J by 5 bases, leaving 16 bases between them. The CDR3 protein is CARSRGRGTGELFF. The CDR3, as DNA: TGTGCCAGATCACGGGGCCGAGGGACCGGGGAGCTGTTTTTT.

This clone was observed a single time. The chain combines TRBV19 with TRBJ1-5; D perhaps matches TRBD1 (6 bases). V lost 2 bases, J lost 3 bases, and 11 bases lay in between. Germline V gene data show CDR1 as LNHDA and CDR2 as SQIVND (reference sequence). The CDR3 extends over 15 amino acids. CDR3 nucleotides: TGTGCCAGTAGTATATCTTCAGGGGTCAATCAGCCCCAGCATTTT. Translating gives CASSISSGVNQPQHF.

This chain joins TRBV6-2 or TRBV6-3 and TRBJ2-1, with D possibly matching TRBD2 (6 bases). The V gene's germline CDR1 is MNHEY and CDR2 SVGEGT. This CDR3 has 15 residues. The V gene lost 6 bases and the J gene lost 4 bases, with 16 bases spanning the gap. CDR3 DNA sequence: TGTGCCAGCAGCGAAGGGCAGGGAGGTTACAATGAGCAGTTCTTC. It is translated as CASSEGQGGYNEQFF.

The V gene is TRBV27, the J gene TRBJ2-7, with no clear D. Germline lookup yields CDR1 MNHEY and CDR2 SMNVEV (reference sequence). Trimming pared 6 bases from V and 0 bases from J, leaving 12 bases between. The CDR3 runs to 14 residues. The CDR3 DNA sequence: TGTGCCAGCAGGCAGACGGTAAGCTCCTACGAGCAGTACTTC. As protein: CASRQTVSSYEQYF.

The chain links TRBV14 to TRBJ2-1; TRBD2 matches 10 bases. V shed 0 bases, J shed 8 bases, and the junction held 4 bases outside the gene matches. This CDR3 comprises 15 residues. CDR1 is SGHDN and CDR2 is FVKESK in the germline V gene. CDR3 in DNA: TGTGCCAGCAGCCAAGAACTAGCGGGAATGTATGAGCAGTTCTTC. Its protein product is CASSQELAGMYEQFF.

J is TRBJ2-4 and V is TRBV3-1 (or the pseudogene TRBV3-2); D remains ambiguous. The CDR3 length is 12 residues. Germline lookup yields CDR1 LGHDT and CDR2 YNNKEL (reference sequence). V lost 1 base and J 9 bases, leaving 7 bases between the germline ends. CDR3 sequence (DNA): TGTGCCAGCAGCCAAGTTCAGTCCATTCAGTACTTC. Translation: CASSQVQSIQYF.

The V and J genes are TRBV5-4 and TRBJ2-2; D is possibly TRBD2 (6 bases). Germline CDR1 SGHNT, CDR2 YYREEE (reference sequence). Trimming shortened V by 3 bases and J by 0 bases, and 9 bases separated the two germline ends. This CDR3 has 15 amino acids. This chain's CDR3 is CASSWGGPNTGELFF. The CDR3, as DNA: TGTGCCAGCAGCTGGGGAGGCCCGAACACCGGGGAGCTGTTTTTT.

This chain links TRBV6-6 with TRBJ1-2; TRBD1 agrees at 8 bases. The CDR3 runs to 14 residues. The trim removed 6 bases at V and 8 bases at J, leaving 11 bases unmatched. The germline V gene has CDR1 MNHNY and CDR2 SVGAGI (reference sequence). CDR3 amino acids: CASRIETGAGGYTF. DNA for the CDR3: TGTGCCAGCAGGATCGAGACAGGGGCCGGAGGCTACACCTTC.

The V call is TRBV6-5, the J call TRBJ1-1; D remains ambiguous. Trimming took 8 bases from V and 4 from J, leaving 14 bases between them. The length of the CDR3 is 13 residues. Germline V lookup: CDR1 MNHEY, CDR2 SVGAGI. CDR3 sequence: CASGRWDGTEAFF. As DNA, the CDR3 is TGTGCCAGCGGCCGGTGGGATGGCACTGAAGCTTTCTTT.